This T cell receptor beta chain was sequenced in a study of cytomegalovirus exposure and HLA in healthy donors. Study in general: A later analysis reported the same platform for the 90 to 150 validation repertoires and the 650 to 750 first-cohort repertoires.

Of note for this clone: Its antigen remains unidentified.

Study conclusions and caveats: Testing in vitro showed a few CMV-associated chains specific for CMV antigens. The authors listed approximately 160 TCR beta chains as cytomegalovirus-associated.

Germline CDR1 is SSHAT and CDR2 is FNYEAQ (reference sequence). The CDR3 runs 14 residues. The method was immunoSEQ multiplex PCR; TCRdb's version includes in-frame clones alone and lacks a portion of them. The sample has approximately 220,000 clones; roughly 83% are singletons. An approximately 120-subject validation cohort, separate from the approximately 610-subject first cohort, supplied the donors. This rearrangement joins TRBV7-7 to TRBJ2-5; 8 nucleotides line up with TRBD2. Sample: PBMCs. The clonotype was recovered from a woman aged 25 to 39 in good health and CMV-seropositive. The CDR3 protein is CASGTGTSGETQYF. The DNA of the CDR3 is TGTGCTAGCGGAACCGGGACTAGTGGTGAGACCCAGTACTTC.